The rows below give T cell receptor beta chains drawn from one sample of a study of T-cell reconstitution after alpha-beta-depleted transplantation in children. From the PCR reads, TCRdb called clonotypes with MiXCR, one entry per CDR3 protein. Of 230,000 or so distinct CDR3 sequences detected, approximately 9.9% appear once; the ten largest clones hold about 5.4%. The sample was PBMCs from the stem cell graft donor, taken from the stem cell graft. The source is a human donor who donated a stem cell graft to a child with SCID. The CDR3 runs from the conserved cysteine through the conserved F or W. The D gene is left open where the match is weak. Clone size is not always given. Where it is, it says once, few, many or a class for expanded clones.

v_call	clone_size	d_call	j_call	cdr3_aa	cdr3_nt
TRBV5-1	many	TRBD1	TRBJ2-2	CASSLEVWTGGTGELFF	TGCGCCAGCAGCTTGGAAGTTTGGACAGGGGGTACCGGGGAGCTGTTTTTT
TRBV12-3/TRBV12-4	many	-	TRBJ2-1	CASSFNNEQFF	TGTGCCAGCAGTTTTAATAATGAGCAGTTCTTC
TRBV20-1	many	-	TRBJ1-6	CSARSGGDSPLHF	TGCAGTGCTAGATCGGGGGGCGACTCACCCCTCCACTTT
TRBV7-9	many	TRBD1	TRBJ1-2	CASSPGGTGYGYTF	TGTGCCAGCAGCCCGGGAGGGACAGGGTATGGCTACACCTTC
TRBV5-6	many	-	TRBJ2-1	CASSLRLSPSYDNEQFF	TGTGCCAGCAGCTTGAGGTTGTCACCCTCCTACGACAATGAGCAGTTCTTC
TRBV3-1	few	-	TRBJ2-1	CASCQDPGALPRNEQFF	TGTGCCAGCTGCCAAGATCCCGGGGCCCTCCCGCGCAATGAGCAGTTCTTC
TRBV5-1	many	TRBD2	TRBJ2-1	CASSKPPSGSNNEQFF	TGCGCCAGCAGCAAACCGCCTAGCGGATCGAACAATGAGCAGTTCTTC
TRBV5-1	many	-	TRBJ2-7	CASSVGRDTPYEQYF	TGCGCCAGCAGCGTGGGGCGGGACACACCCTACGAGCAGTACTTC
TRBV19	many	TRBD1	TRBJ1-1	CASSTRTGPTEAFF	TGTGCCAGTAGTACAAGGACAGGGCCAACCGAAGCTTTCTTT
TRBV5-1	-	-	TRBJ1-6	CASSPRPEGGYNSPLHF	TGCGCCAGCAGCCCTCGACCCGAAGGGGGCTATAATTCACCCCTCCACTTT
TRBV28	many	TRBD1	TRBJ1-2	CASGYRGYGYTF	TGTGCCAGCGGCTACAGGGGCTATGGCTACACCTTC
TRBV12-3/TRBV12-4	many	-	TRBJ2-5	CASRQGETQYF	TGTGCCAGCAGACAGGGAGAGACCCAGTACTTC
TRBV5-5	many	TRBD1	TRBJ1-5	CASSFQGGEQPQHF	TGTGCCAGCAGCTTTCAGGGGGGGGAACAGCCCCAGCATTTT
TRBV7-9	many	-	TRBJ1-1	CASSLTPGASTEAFF	TGTGCCAGCAGCTTAACCCCAGGGGCGTCAACTGAAGCTTTCTTT
TRBV10-3	few	-	TRBJ2-7	CAISERAESEQYF	TGTGCCATCAGTGAGAGGGCAGAGAGCGAGCAGTACTTC
TRBV5-1	many	-	TRBJ2-2	CASTQQGRSAELFF	TGCGCCAGCACCCAACAGGGGAGGTCGGCGGAGCTGTTTTTT
TRBV2	-	-	TRBJ2-7	CASSEEVLSSYEQYF	TGTGCCAGCAGTGAAGAGGTACTCAGCTCCTACGAGCAGTACTTC